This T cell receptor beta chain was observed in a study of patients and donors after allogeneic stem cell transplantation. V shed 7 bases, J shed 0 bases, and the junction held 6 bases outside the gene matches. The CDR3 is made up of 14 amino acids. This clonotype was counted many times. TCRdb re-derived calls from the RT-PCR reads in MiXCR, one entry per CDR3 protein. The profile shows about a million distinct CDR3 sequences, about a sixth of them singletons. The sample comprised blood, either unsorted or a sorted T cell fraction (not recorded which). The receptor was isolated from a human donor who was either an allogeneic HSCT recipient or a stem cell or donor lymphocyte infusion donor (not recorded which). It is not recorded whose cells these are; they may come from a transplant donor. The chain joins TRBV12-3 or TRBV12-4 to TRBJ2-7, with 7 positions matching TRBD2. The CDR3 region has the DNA TGTGCCAGCACCCAACTAGCGAACTCCTACGAGCAGTACTTC. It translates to CASTQLANSYEQYF.